This is a list of T cell receptor beta chains from one sample in a study of T cell responses to AZD1222 COVID-19 vaccine. Generated by immunoSEQ multiplex PCR, the TCRdb table keeps only in-frame clones and is missing some. The repertoire consists of roughly 150,000 clones, with 85% to 95% occurring once and the leading ten covering 9.3%. The sample was peripheral blood, taken 28 days after the second AZD1222 dose. Receptors originate from an adult who received the AZD1222 COVID-19 vaccine. CDR3s include the opening cysteine and the closing phenylalanine or tryptophan. D genes are given only for firm matches. Size is omitted from some rows. Given values are once, few, many or a class for expanded clones.

abundance | j_gene | d_gene | v_gene | CDR3aa | CDR3nt
. | TRBJ1-6 | TRBD1 | TRBV19 | CASSTDRDRWSPLHF | TGTGCCAGTAGTACGGACCGGGACAGATGGTCACCCCTCCACTTT
once | TRBJ1-1 | . | TRBV5-1 | CASSLGGAGFGEAFF | TGCGCCAGCAGCTTAGGTGGCGCGGGGTTTGGTGAAGCTTTCTTT
. | TRBJ1-5 | . | TRBV7-2 | CASSSNTGLGQPQHF | TGTGCCAGCAGCTCAAATACAGGGTTAGGACAGCCCCAGCATTTT
. | TRBJ1-1 | TRBD1 | TRBV2 | CASSEAQGVGNTEAFF | TGTGCCAGCAGTGAAGCCCAGGGGGTGGGGAACACTGAAGCTTTCTTT
. | TRBJ1-5 | . | TRBV3-1/TRBV3-2 | CASSQDKGQPQHF | TGTGCCAGCAGCCAAGATAAGGGTCAGCCCCAGCATTTT
. | TRBJ1-6 | . | TRBV7-2 | CASSLDGGWNNSPLHF | TGTGCCAGCAGCTTAGACGGGGGCTGGAATAATTCACCCCTCCACTTT
. | TRBJ2-7 | . | TRBV7-7 | CASSLRVQGAYEQYF | TGTGCCAGCAGCTTAAGGGTCCAGGGCGCCTACGAGCAGTACTTC
. | TRBJ2-2 | . | TRBV2 | CASSDTGVWTGELFF | TGTGCCAGCAGTGACACGGGGGTATGGACCGGGGAGCTGTTTTTT
. | TRBJ2-5 | TRBD1 | TRBV6-6 | CASSSDRAGGQETQYF | TGTGCCAGCAGTTCGGACAGGGCTGGTGGCCAAGAGACCCAGTACTTC
. | TRBJ2-1 | TRBD1 | TRBV9 | CASSPRPGTVSSSYNEQFF | TGTGCCAGCAGCCCTCGTCCCGGGACAGTTTCCAGCTCCTACAATGAGCAGTTCTTC
. | TRBJ1-5 | TRBD1 | TRBV5-1 | CASSPGGIGNQPQHF | TGCGCCAGCAGCCCAGGGGGGATCGGCAATCAGCCCCAGCATTTT
. | TRBJ1-2 | TRBD1 | TRBV7-2 | CASTSTYTGGNYGYTF | TGTGCCAGCACCTCGACCTATACAGGGGGTAACTATGGCTACACCTTC
once | TRBJ2-1 | TRBD2 | TRBV7-2 | CASRPGTSGDEQFF | TGTGCCAGCAGACCCGGGACTAGCGGGGATGAGCAGTTCTTC
. | TRBJ2-1 | . | TRBV5-5 | CASSFSASSYNEQFF | TGTGCCAGCAGCTTCAGCGCGAGCTCCTACAATGAGCAGTTCTTC
. | TRBJ1-1 | TRBD1 | TRBV5-1 | CASSLGQGAGEAFF | TGCGCCAGCAGCTTGGGACAGGGGGCTGGTGAAGCTTTCTTT
once | TRBJ2-1 | . | TRBV29-1 | CSVPEERAAYNEQFF | TGCAGCGTGCCAGAGGAGCGGGCTGCCTACAATGAGCAGTTCTTC
once | TRBJ1-2 | . | TRBV9 | CASSVEVAGGRKGYTF | TGTGCCAGCAGCGTAGAGGTGGCGGGGGGACGAAAAGGCTACACCTTC
few | TRBJ1-2 | . | TRBV19 | CASNTVGYGYTF | TGTGCCAGTAACACAGTGGGCTATGGCTACACCTTC
. | TRBJ2-5 | . | TRBV18 | CASSPSYRERETQYF | TGTGCCAGCTCACCCTCTTACAGGGAGAGAGAGACCCAGTACTTC
. | TRBJ2-1 | . | TRBV6-6 | CASSPRKDRLRFMSYNEQFF | TGTGCCAGCAGCCCGCGCAAAGACAGGCTACGATTCATGTCCTACAATGAGCAGTTCTTC
. | TRBJ2-1 | . | TRBV7-9 | CASSFPSGGTYNEQFF | TGTGCCAGCAGCTTCCCTTCTGGGGGGACCTACAATGAGCAGTTCTTC
. | TRBJ2-5 | . | TRBV7-3 | CASSSSGGQQETQYF | TGTGCCAGCAGCTCCTCGGGAGGACAGCAAGAGACCCAGTACTTC
. | TRBJ1-2 | . | TRBV19 | CASTSKNGAVDGYTF | TGTGCCAGTACGAGTAAGAACGGCGCGGTAGACGGCTACACCTTC
. | TRBJ2-6 | . | TRBV29-1 | CSVKEVKGAGANVLTF | TGCAGCGTTAAGGAGGTCAAGGGGGCTGGGGCCAACGTCCTGACTTTC
. | TRBJ1-5 | TRBD1 | TRBV5-5 | CASSSGTGGCQPQHF | TGTGCCAGCAGCTCTGGGACAGGGGGCTGTCAGCCCCAGCATTTT
. | TRBJ2-7 | TRBD1 | TRBV24-1 | CATRRTGARGEQYF | TGTGCCACCAGGCGGACAGGGGCTAGAGGCGAGCAGTACTTC
. | TRBJ2-7 | . | TRBV7-2 | CASSLGGRTSYEQYF | TGTGCCAGCAGCTTAGGAGGCAGGACCTCCTACGAGCAGTACTTC
once | TRBJ2-7 | TRBD1 | TRBV3-1/TRBV3-2 | CASSSRDSSYEQYF | TGTGCCAGCAGCTCCCGGGACAGTTCCTACGAGCAGTACTTC
. | TRBJ2-1 | . | TRBV28 | CASSFYGNEQFF | TGTGCCAGCAGTTTCTACGGGAATGAGCAGTTCTTC
. | TRBJ1-1 | TRBD1 | TRBV19 | CASSTGTARYTEAFF | TGTGCCAGTAGTACAGGGACAGCGCGGTACACTGAAGCTTTCTTT
. | TRBJ1-5 | TRBD1 | TRBV10-2 | CASSEAGTANQPQHF | TGCGCCAGCAGTGAAGCCGGGACAGCGAATCAGCCCCAGCATTTT
. | TRBJ1-5 | . | TRBV27 | CASSSQGRNQPQHF | TGTGCCAGCAGTTCGCAGGGCCGCAATCAGCCCCAGCATTTT
. | TRBJ1-2 | . | TRBV27 | CASSSSLGAWGYTF | TGTGCCAGCAGTTCCTCTCTGGGGGCATGGGGCTACACCTTC
. | TRBJ1-1 | . | TRBV18 | CASSPWWDGTEAFF | TGTGCCAGCTCACCCTGGTGGGATGGAACTGAAGCTTTCTTT
. | TRBJ1-1 | TRBD1 | TRBV5-1 | CASSSSGGNTEAFF | TGCGCCAGCAGCTCATCAGGGGGCAACACTGAAGCTTTCTTT
. | TRBJ1-1 | . | TRBV7-9 | CASSSRRGNTEAFF | TGTGCCAGCAGCTCCCGTCGGGGGAACACTGAAGCTTTCTTT
once | TRBJ2-1 | TRBD2 | TRBV7-2 | CASSLVGLASFWADEQFF | TGTGCCAGCAGCTTAGTAGGACTAGCGTCCTTTTGGGCGGATGAGCAGTTCTTC
. | TRBJ2-4 | . | TRBV28 | CASSFDSNGNIQYF | TGTGCCAGCAGTTTCGACAGTAACGGAAACATTCAGTACTTC